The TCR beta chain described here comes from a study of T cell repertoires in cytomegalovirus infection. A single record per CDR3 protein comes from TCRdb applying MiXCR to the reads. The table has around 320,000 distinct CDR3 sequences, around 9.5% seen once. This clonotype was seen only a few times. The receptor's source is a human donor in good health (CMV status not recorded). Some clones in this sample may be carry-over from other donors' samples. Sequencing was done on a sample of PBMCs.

As DNA, the CDR3 is TGCGCCAGCAGTGCAGGACCCGGGACCTCTGACGAGCAGTACTTC. Translating it yields CASSAGPGTSDEQYF. The chain carries TRBV10-2 and TRBJ2-7; D assignment may be TRBD1 or TRBD2 (5 bases each). Between the trimmed V and J ends, which lost 4 bases and 5 bases, there was a span of 18 bases. The CDR3 length is 15 residues. CDR1 WSHSY and CDR2 SAAADI come from the germline V gene.